What follows are 13 T cell receptor beta chains derived from one specimen sequenced in a study of vaccination effects on CD4 cells after COVID-19. For these receptors, no antigen is known. Generated by immunoSEQ multiplex PCR, the TCRdb table keeps only in-frame clones and is missing some. The table records tens of thousands of clones, approximately 70% of them present only once. With the ViraFEST assay, the study expanded antigen-specific CD4+ T cells using viral peptide pools, then sequenced them. Once cultured for 10 days, the cells underwent separation to obtain CD4+ T cells. Among the vaccine recipients, none had a prior SARS-CoV-2 infection, and nucleocapsid antibodies were negative. The starting material was CD4+ T cells from PBMCs cultured with SARS-CoV-2 spike peptides, obtained before COVID-19 vaccination. These receptors all come from a human donor who received a COVID-19 vaccine.

The V gene is TRBV21-1, the J gene TRBJ1-2; TRBD1 is the table's D call, not checked against the DNA. TRBV21-1 is recorded as a pseudogene. This CDR3 has 17 residues. The CDR3 loop is CASSKRSAGGLYYGYTF. Written as DNA, the CDR3 is TGTGCCAGCAGCAAGAGGAGCGCAGGGGGGCTTTACTATGGCTACACCTTC.

The rearrangement links TRBV5-1 to TRBJ1-1, with D possibly being TRBD1 (6 bases). The CDR3 has 14 residues. V shed 1 base and J shed 3 bases, with 10 bases lying between them. Germline CDR1 and CDR2: SGHRS and YFSETQ. The CDR3 reads CASSLWTADTEAFF. CDR3 in DNA: TGCGCCAGCAGCTTGTGGACAGCTGACACTGAAGCTTTCTTT.

The chain has TRBV19 and TRBJ2-3, with TRBD2 matching over 10 bases. V lost 4 bases, J lost 2 bases, and 3 bases stayed unmatched. The CDR3 is 15 residues long. Germline CDR1 reads LNHDA; CDR2 reads SQIVND (reference sequence). CDR3 in DNA: TGTGCCAGTAGTACTAGCGGGGGCCTCACAGATACGCAGTATTTT. It encodes CASSTSGGLTDTQYF. The full variable domain, its missing parts supplied by reference TRBV19 and TRBJ2-3, is DGGITQSPKYLFRKEGQNVTLSCEQNLNHDAMYWYRQDPGQGLRLIYYSQIVNDFQKGDIAEGYSVSREKKESFPLTVTSAQKNPTAFYLCASSTSGGLTDTQYFGPGTRLTVL.

The J gene is TRBJ1-1, the V gene TRBV19; unclear D gene. Trimming pared 3 bases from V and 0 bases from J, leaving 17 bases between. CDR3 length equals 17 residues. The V gene's germline CDR1 is LNHDA and CDR2 SQIVND (reference sequence). As DNA, the CDR3 is TGTGCCAGTAGTATGCCCACCTTGCAACGGTTGAACACTGAAGCTTTCTTT. Its translation: CASSMPTLQRLNTEAFF. Variable domain in full (rest from reference TRBV19 and TRBJ1-1): DGGITQSPKYLFRKEGQNVTLSCEQNLNHDAMYWYRQDPGQGLRLIYYSQIVNDFQKGDIAEGYSVSREKKESFPLTVTSAQKNPTAFYLCASSMPTLQRLNTEAFFGQGTRLTVV.

V and J are TRBV6-1 and TRBJ2-3; 10 bases fit TRBD2. V lost 2 bases and J lost 4; bases outside the gene matches: 6. CDR3 size: 16 residues. CDR1 is MNHNS and CDR2 is SASEGT in the germline V gene. CDR3 sequence (DNA): TGTGCCAGCAGTGAAAACTCAGGACTAGCGGCAGATACGCAGTATTTT. It encodes CASSENSGLAADTQYF.

This sequence joins TRBV6-6 and TRBJ2-7, with 7 bases fitting TRBD2. Per the germline V gene, CDR1 is MNHNY and CDR2 is SVGAGI (reference sequence). The CDR3 covers 15 residues. V shed 2 bases, J shed 6 bases, and the junction held 10 bases outside the gene matches. The CDR3 reads CASSYLMGGEGEQYF. DNA of the CDR3: TGTGCCAGCAGTTACCTGATGGGGGGGGAAGGCGAGCAGTACTTC.

The CDR3 DNA is TGTGCCAGCAGCCCGGCGGGCACCTCGGCCGGGGAGCTGTTTTTT. The encoded protein is CASSPAGTSAGELFF. V and J are TRBV7-3 and TRBJ2-2; possibly TRBD2 for D (5 bases). V lost 5 bases and J 6 bases, leaving 16 bases between the germline ends. The length of the CDR3 is 15 residues. Germline V gene lookup returns CDR1 SGHTA and CDR2 FQGTGA.

J is TRBJ1-4 and V is TRBV27, with 7 positions matching TRBD1. The V segment lost 5 bases and the J segment 0 bases; nucleotides outside the gene matches: 3. The CDR3 extends over 15 amino acids. Germline V lookup: CDR1 MNHEY, CDR2 SMNVEV (reference sequence). CDR3 sequence: CASSQDRTTNEKLFF. Here the CDR3 DNA reads TGTGCCAGCAGTCAGGACAGGACAACTAATGAAAAACTGTTTTTT. The full variable domain, rest sourced from reference TRBV27 and TRBJ1-4, is EAQVTQNPRYLITVTGKKLTVTCSQNMNHEYMSWYRQDPGLGLRQIYYSMNVEVTDKGDVPEGYKVSRKEKRNFPLILESPSPNQTSLYFCASSQDRTTNEKLFFGSGTQLSVL.

The chain recombines TRBV29-1 with TRBJ2-1; the match to TRBD1 covers 7 bases. Germline CDR1 reads SQVTM; CDR2 reads ANQGSEA. V lost 6 bases to trimming and J lost 6 bases; unmatched junction nucleotides: 5. CDR3 length equals 12 residues. This CDR3 reads CSVGTAANEQFF. The DNA of the CDR3 is TGCAGCGTCGGGACAGCGGCCAATGAGCAGTTCTTC.

DNA of the CDR3: TGTGCCAGCAGTTTATACCTTGGAGCCTACGAGCAGTACTTC. It encodes CASSLYLGAYEQYF. The chain is built from TRBV27 and TRBJ2-7; no reliable D call. Germline CDR1 reads MNHEY; CDR2 reads SMNVEV (reference sequence). Trimming shortened V by 1 base and J by 2 bases, and 9 bases separated the two germline ends. The CDR3 length is 14 residues.

The chain recombines TRBV10-3 with TRBJ1-1; 9 bases line up with TRBD1. Germline V gives CDR1 ENHRY, CDR2 SYGVKD. The CDR3 is 17 amino acids. The V gene end was trimmed by 8 bases and the J gene end by 10 bases; junction bases not matched to a gene: 23. CDR3 loop: CAIADRGTLGGKDGAFF. Written as DNA, the CDR3 is TGTGCCATCGCGGACAGGGGAACGCTCGGGGGTAAAGATGGAGCTTTCTTT.

This clone was observed a few times. This chain links TRBV12-3 or TRBV12-4 with TRBJ1-6, with 9 bases matching TRBD1. Trimming took 8 bases from V and 10 from J; bases not matched to a gene: 6. The CDR3 length is 13 residues. Here the CDR3 DNA reads TGTGCCAGCTCCTTGACAGGGGGGTCACCCCTCCACTTT. This translates into CASSLTGGSPLHF.

This clone was seen once. The V call is TRBV28, the J call TRBJ2-5, with 7 bases that match TRBD2. Germline loops: CDR1 MDHEN, CDR2 SYDVKM. This CDR3 spans 12 amino acids. V lost 10 bases and J lost 2; bases outside the gene matches: 4. The CDR3: CATRDYQETQYF. As DNA, the CDR3 is TGTGCCACACGGGACTATCAAGAGACCCAGTACTTC.